The rows below give T cell receptor beta chains drawn from one sample of a study of human T cells and chemical hapten exposure. In TCRdb, the 5' RACE reads were re-called with MiXCR into one record per CDR3 protein. The data show some 78,000 distinct CDR3 sequences, 6.5% to 8.5% seen once. The source of these receptors is a male donor in good health. Both conserved end residues are trimmed from each CDR3. A D gene is named only where the DNA matches it firmly.

. TRBV10-2 ASSDGQGISGANVLT
. TRBV2 ASRINEKLF
. TRBV14 ASSQSWGSAGELF
. TRBV6-6 ASSYPYWGAQEANTGELF
TRBD1 TRBV7-2 ASSLDLRQGGSPLH
. TRBV7-9 ATSQGYGNTIY
TRBD2 TRBV7-6 ASSSPRTSGSIRSYNEQF
. TRBV27 ASSFSGRGNTEAF
TRBD1 TRBV6-6 ASSFDRGAEAF
TRBD1 TRBV10-3 AISEGQGRYEQY
. TRBV5-1 ASSPDPSGANVLT
. TRBV19 ASSISAGTSSYEQY
. TRBV7-2 ASRRTVADTQY
TRBD1 TRBV12-5 ASGLQGATYEQY
. TRBV7-9 ASSLVQGDTEAF
TRBD2 TRBV5-1 ASSLKGLAGGRSYNEQF
. TRBV12-3/TRBV12-4 ASSFGGPEAF
TRBD1 TRBV20-1 SAPRQGSTEAF
. TRBV9 ASSIQSGPGTGELF
TRBD1 TRBV2 ASSVRGQGSNQPQH
. TRBV20-1 SAPKGGSTYGYT
. TRBV10-2 ASRAGANTEAF
TRBD1 TRBV10-3 AISESDRGGDTQY